This T cell receptor (beta chain) originates from a study of Graves' ophthalmopathy and Graves' hyperthyroidism. Study-level information: Upon initial diagnosis and before any treatment, peripheral blood was collected. Study results and caveats: Blood also harbored most expanded thyroid clonotypes above 0.001 frequency.

Concerning this clonotype: As yet, its antigen is unknown.

RNA transcripts were the source from which TCR beta CDR3 regions were amplified. First-round RT-PCR relied on HTBI primers, and a second-round multiplex PCR came next. TCRdb processed the multiplex PCR reads anew with MiXCR; each CDR3 protein has one entry. This sample has 350,000 or so distinct CDR3 sequences, with 17% found just once. The CDR3 spans 13 residues. Germline lookup yields CDR1 DFQATT and CDR2 SNEGSKA (reference sequence). The V end lost 3 bases, the J end lost 6 bases, and 11 bases lay between the germline ends. Exclusion covered patients with other autoimmune diseases or uncontrolled infections (as well as pregnancy or lactation).

This TCR came from an adult man with Graves' ophthalmopathy. The sequenced material came from peripheral blood. V gene TRBV20-1 combines with J gene TRBJ2-2; no clear D. CDR3 nucleotides: TGCAGTGCTAGTTCACAGTATGCCGGGGAGCTGTTTTTT. It translates to CSASSQYAGELFF.